The 24 T cell receptor beta chains in this list originate from one sample, sequenced in a study of T cell responses to AZD1222 COVID-19 vaccine. Profiled with immunoSEQ multiplex PCR; TCRdb holds only in-frame clones, not every one. The sample holds 90,000 to 120,000 clones, more than 85% seen once. The specimen comprised peripheral blood, sampled on day 0 of AZD1222 vaccination. Source of these receptors: an adult in good health.

The chain recombines TRBV21-1 with TRBJ1-5; whether TRBD1, the table's D call, matches the DNA was not checked. TRBV21-1 is an annotated pseudogene. The CDR3 contains 18 residues. The CDR3: CASSKAPPGSYSNQPQHF. CDR3 bases: TGTGCCAGCAGCAAAGCCCCCCCAGGATCCTATAGCAATCAGCCCCAGCATTTT.

V gene TRBV19 combines with J gene TRBJ1-5, with D uncertain. The CDR3 loop spans 18 amino acids. The V gene lost 7 bases and the J gene lost 2 bases, with 24 bases spanning the gap. Germline loops: CDR1 LNHDA, CDR2 SQIVND (reference sequence). The CDR3 is CASNPSPSPRWGNQPQHF. The CDR3 coding sequence is TGTGCCAGTAATCCGTCCCCCTCCCCAAGATGGGGCAATCAGCCCCAGCATTTT. Full variable domain (remainder filled in from reference TRBV19 and TRBJ1-5): DGGITQSPKYLFRKEGQNVTLSCEQNLNHDAMYWYRQDPGQGLRLIYYSQIVNDFQKGDIAEGYSVSREKKESFPLTVTSAQKNPTAFYLCASNPSPSPRWGNQPQHFGDGTRLSIL.

In its sample, this clone was seen once. The genes are TRBV6-5 and TRBJ2-2; 9 bases align to TRBD2. With 6 bases clipped from V and 6 bases from J, the junction kept 5 bases outside the gene matches. The germline CDR1 and CDR2 sequences are MNHEY and SVGAGI. The CDR3 runs to 14 residues. This chain's CDR3 is CASSDSGSSGELFF. The CDR3 region has the DNA TGTGCCAGCAGCGATAGCGGGAGCTCCGGGGAGCTGTTTTTT.

DNA for the CDR3: TGTGCCAGCAGCTTATACGGGGGAGCCTACGAGCAGTACTTC. It specifies CASSLYGGAYEQYF. The rearrangement links TRBV11-2 to TRBJ2-7, with D possibly TRBD2 on 6 matching bases. CDR3 length: 14 amino acids. The germline V gene encodes CDR1 SGHAT and CDR2 FQNNGV. Trimming took 2 bases from V and 2 from J, leaving 10 bases between them. Supplemented by reference TRBV11-2 and TRBJ2-7, the full variable domain reads EAGVAQSPRYKIIEKRQSVAFWCNPISGHATLYWYQQILGQGPKLLIQFQNNGVVDDSQLPKDRFSAERLKGVDSTLKIQPAKLEDSAVYLCASSLYGGAYEQYFGPGTRLTVT.

This rearrangement joins TRBV5-1 to TRBJ2-2; 10 positions match TRBD1. The V gene end was trimmed by 0 bases and the J gene end by 6 bases; junction bases not matched to a gene: 2. Germline CDR1 and CDR2: SGHRS and YFSETQ. The CDR3 loop spans 15 amino acids. The CDR3 nucleotides read TGCGCCAGCAGCTTGGGGACAGGGGGAGCCGGGGAGCTGTTTTTT. Translating gives CASSLGTGGAGELFF.

This rearrangement joins TRBV4-3 to TRBJ2-5; 9 nucleotides line up with TRBD2. The CDR3 totals 18 residues. CDR1 is LGHNA, CDR2 YSLEER, per germline. The ends lost 0 bases at V and 5 bases at J; junction bases unmatched: 13. Here the CDR3 DNA reads TGCGCCAGCAGCCAAGATTGGATAGCGGGAGATTTTTTTGAGACCCAGTACTTC. Translating gives CASSQDWIAGDFFETQYF.

This chain connects TRBV6-5 to TRBJ2-7, with 7 bases that match TRBD1. The J segment lost 1 base and the V segment lost 0 bases, leaving 6 bases of the junction unmatched. CDR1 is MNHEY, CDR2 SVGAGI, per germline. This CDR3 is built from 16 residues. The DNA of the CDR3 is TGTGCCAGCAGTTACTCAGGGGGCGGTACTTCCTACGAGCAGTACTTC. It codes for CASSYSGGGTSYEQYF.

This chain uses TRBV29-1 with TRBJ2-7; 7 nucleotides match TRBD1. Germline trimming cut 7 bases from V and 6 bases from J; bases unmatched to any gene: 6. The germline V gene encodes CDR1 SQVTM and CDR2 ANQGSEA. This CDR3 comprises 11 residues. CDR3 bases: TGCAGCGCGTTTGCAGGGGGCGAGCAGTACTTC. Its protein is CSAFAGGEQYF.

The V and J genes are TRBV19 and TRBJ1-1, with D hard to call. Germline loops: CDR1 LNHDA, CDR2 SQIVND (reference sequence). CDR3 length equals 14 residues. Between the trimmed V and J ends, which lost 3 bases and 0 bases, there was a span of 8 bases. The CDR3, as DNA: TGTGCCAGTAGTATGGGGTTTCTGAACACTGAAGCTTTCTTT. Translated: CASSMGFLNTEAFF. Full variable domain (remainder filled in from reference TRBV19 and TRBJ1-1): DGGITQSPKYLFRKEGQNVTLSCEQNLNHDAMYWYRQDPGQGLRLIYYSQIVNDFQKGDIAEGYSVSREKKESFPLTVTSAQKNPTAFYLCASSMGFLNTEAFFGQGTRLTVV.

The chain couples TRBV30 to TRBJ2-6; D call uncertain. Trimming removed 2 bases at V and 4 bases at J, with 9 bases between. Germline V lookup: CDR1 GTSNPN, CDR2 SVGIG (reference sequence). This CDR3 comprises 14 residues. The CDR3, as DNA: TGTGCCTGGAGTTTTGGCCGCGGGGCCAACGTCCTGACTTTC. As protein: CAWSFGRGANVLTF.

The sample holds a few counts of this clone. The J gene is TRBJ1-2, the V gene TRBV2; a weak D match, TRBD1 (5 bases). This CDR3 is 13 amino acids long. Looked up from germline, CDR1 is SNHLY and CDR2 is FYNNEI. V lost 9 bases to trimming and J lost 7 bases, with 18 bases between them. The CDR3 DNA is TGTGCCAGTTGTATAGCGGGGGGAACTGGCTACACCTTC. This codes for CASCIAGGTGYTF.

The chain employs TRBV7-2 and TRBJ1-6; maybe TRBD1 (5 bases). CDR3 size: 15 residues. Deletions cut 5 bases from V and 5 bases from J, with 13 bases between. Germline CDR1 reads SGHTA; CDR2 reads FQGNSA. CDR3 region: CASSKRDGDNSPLHF. In nucleotides, the CDR3 is TGTGCCAGCAGCAAACGGGACGGGGATAATTCACCCCTCCACTTT.

The chain combines TRBV6-2 or TRBV6-3 with TRBJ2-7; a possible D gene is TRBD1 (6 bases). Deletions cut 2 bases from V and 3 bases from J, with 14 bases between. There are 15 residues in the CDR3. Germline V gives CDR1 MNHEY, CDR2 SVGEGT. The CDR3 is CASSYGKSGVYEQYF. The CDR3 DNA reads as TGTGCCAGCAGTTACGGGAAATCAGGGGTCTACGAGCAGTACTTC.

The chain links TRBV27 to TRBJ1-3; D unclear. Between the trimmed V and J ends, which lost 1 base and 3 bases, there was a span of 10 bases. CDR3 length equals 15 residues. Looked up from germline, CDR1 is MNHEY and CDR2 is SMNVEV (reference sequence). Here the CDR3 reads CASSLYGAIGNTIYF. The CDR3 bases are TGTGCCAGCAGTTTATATGGCGCGATTGGAAACACCATATATTTT.

The chain carries TRBV7-8 and TRBJ1-2; D is unclear. This CDR3 region has 15 residues. V gave up 7 bases and J gave up 1 base, with 16 bases separating them. Germline loops: CDR1 SGHVS, CDR2 FQNEAQ. DNA for the CDR3: TGTGCCAGCACCACCCTGGGGAACAGTAACTATGGCTACACCTTC. Translation gives CASTTLGNSNYGYTF.

V gene TRBV5-4 combines with J gene TRBJ2-3, with 8 bases fitting TRBD1. After removal of 5 bases from V and 2 bases from J, the junction contained 4 bases not matched to a gene. This CDR3 region has 14 residues. Germline CDR1 and CDR2: SGHNT and YYREEE (reference sequence). The CDR3 nucleotides are TGTGCCAGCAGGCCAGGGGGCCCCACAGATACGCAGTATTTT. Encoded protein: CASRPGGPTDTQYF. Looking up the rest from reference TRBV5-4 and TRBJ2-3 gives the full variable domain: ETGVTQSPTHLIKTRGQQVTLRCSSQSGHNTVSWYQQALGQGPQFIFQYYREEENGRGNFPPRFSGLQFPNYSSELNVNALELDDSALYLCASRPGGPTDTQYFGPGTRLTVL.

The CDR3 DNA sequence: TGTGCCAGCAGTGATGGTCTAGCGGGAGGGAGGGAAGAGACCCAGTACTTC. Residues: CASSDGLAGGREETQYF. This rearrangement joins TRBV2 to TRBJ2-5; 12 nucleotides align to TRBD2. V dropped 3 bases and J dropped 3; count of bases not matched to a gene: 8. Germline CDR1 SNHLY, CDR2 FYNNEI. The CDR3 runs to 17 residues. Full variable domain (rest looked up from reference TRBV2 and TRBJ2-5): EPEVTQTPSHQVTQMGQEVILRCVPISNHLYFYWYRQILGQKVEFLVSFYNNEISEKSEIFDDQFSVERPDGSNFTLKIRSTKLEDSAMYFCASSDGLAGGREETQYFGPGTRLLVL.

CDR3 nucleotide sequence: TGCGCCAGCAGCGCGGGACTAGCGCGCCCCAATGAGCAGTTCTTC. Amino acids: CASSAGLARPNEQFF. The rearrangement joins TRBV5-1 to TRBJ2-1; 10 bases are a match to TRBD2. There are 15 residues in the CDR3. The germline CDR1 and CDR2 sequences are SGHRS and YFSETQ. V was clipped by 4 bases and J by 6 bases; unmatched bases: 7.

The chain links TRBV7-2 to TRBJ2-5; 10 bases fit TRBD2. V shed 5 bases, J shed 1 base, and the junction held 4 bases outside the gene matches. CDR3 length: 15 residues. Germline CDR1 reads SGHTA; CDR2 reads FQGNSA. The CDR3 here is CASSTSGTSQETQYF. The CDR3 bases are TGTGCCAGCAGCACTAGCGGGACGAGCCAAGAGACCCAGTACTTC.

The chain recombines TRBV5-1 with TRBJ2-5, with D possibly being TRBD2 (6 bases). V gave up 0 bases and J gave up 5 bases, with 20 bases separating them. CDR1 and CDR2 from the germline V gene are SGHRS and YFSETQ. CDR3 length equals 17 residues. Here the CDR3 DNA reads TGCGCCAGCAGCTTGGGCGGGATAGCCGCAGGTTACGAGACCCAGTACTTC. Translating gives CASSLGGIAAGYETQYF.

V and J are TRBV10-3 and TRBJ2-6; the match to TRBD1 covers 10 bases. The CDR3 length is 17 residues. After removal of 6 bases from V and 0 bases from J, the junction contained 5 bases not matched to a gene. Germline values: CDR1 ENHRY, CDR2 SYGVKD. CDR3 DNA sequence: TGTGCCATCAGGCAGGACAGGGGGGTCTCTGGGGCCAACGTCCTGACTTTC. Its translation is CAIRQDRGVSGANVLTF.

J is TRBJ1-2 and V is TRBV14; D gene ambiguous. This CDR3 has 15 amino acids. The ends were cut back, 1 base at V and 2 bases at J, with 11 bases in the middle. Germline V gives CDR1 SGHDN, CDR2 FVKESK. The CDR3 bases are TGTGCCAGCAGCCAAGGTCCCGGCTTAAACTATGGCTACACCTTC. Translation: CASSQGPGLNYGYTF.

The CDR3: CASSLGSTNEKLFF. The CDR3 DNA is TGCGCCAGCAGTTTAGGGAGCACTAATGAAAAACTGTTTTTT. The gene calls are TRBV5-1 and TRBJ1-4; D unclear. This CDR3 spans 14 amino acids. Germline CDR1 SGHRS, CDR2 YFSETQ. V lost 5 bases and J 2 bases, leaving 10 bases between the germline ends.

This rearrangement joins TRBV10-2 to TRBJ2-7; D is possibly TRBD1 (6 bases). CDR1 is WSHSY and CDR2 is SAAADI in the germline V gene. V was cut by 3 bases and J by 3 bases, with 12 bases left in between. The CDR3 covers 14 residues. For the CDR3, the DNA is TGCGCCAGCAGTGATCCCACAGGGAACTACGAGCAGTACTTC. This sequence encodes CASSDPTGNYEQYF.